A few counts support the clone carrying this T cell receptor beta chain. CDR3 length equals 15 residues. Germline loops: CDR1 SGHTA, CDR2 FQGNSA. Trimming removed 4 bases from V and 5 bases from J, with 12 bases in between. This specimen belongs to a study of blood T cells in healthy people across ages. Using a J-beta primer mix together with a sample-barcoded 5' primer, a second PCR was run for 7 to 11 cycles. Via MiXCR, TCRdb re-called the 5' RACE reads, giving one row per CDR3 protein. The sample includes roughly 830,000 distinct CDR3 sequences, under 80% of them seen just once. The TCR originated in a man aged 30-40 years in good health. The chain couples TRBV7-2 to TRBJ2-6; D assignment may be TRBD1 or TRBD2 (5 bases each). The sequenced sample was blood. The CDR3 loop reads CASSSRGFWANVLTF. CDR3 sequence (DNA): TGTGCCAGCAGCTCACGGGGCTTCTGGGCCAACGTCCTGACTTTC.